A selection of T cell receptor beta chains follows, all from one sample in a study of regulatory T cells in long-lasting Graves disease. TCRdb independently ran MiXCR on the multiplex PCR reads; one entry per CDR3 protein. The sample lists around 480,000 distinct CDR3 sequences; 15% to 20% were seen once. These records were also assigned to another study, of T cells in Graves' hyperthyroidism and ophthalmopathy.

The sequences come from peripheral blood mononuclear cells (PBMCs), collected at new diagnosis, from a patient treated with antithyroid drugs. The receptors stem from a woman aged 40-65 years with Graves disease. Both conserved end residues are part of each CDR3. The D gene is left open where the match is weak. For some rows the clone size is stated as once, few or many, or as a class when expanded; others skip it.

V gene: TRBV29-1
D gene: TRBD1
clone size: many
J gene: TRBJ1-2
CDR3 DNA: TGCAGCGTTGAAGGGGACAGGGCCTATGGCTACACCTTC
CDR3 protein: CSVEGDRAYGYTF

V gene: TRBV14
D gene: -
clone size: few
J gene: TRBJ2-7
CDR3 DNA: TGTGCCAGCAGCCAAGATAGACACGAGCAGTACTTC
CDR3 protein: CASSQDRHEQYF

V gene: TRBV2
D gene: TRBD2
clone size: many
J gene: TRBJ2-3
CDR3 DNA: TGTGCCAGCAGTAACATACTAGCGGGGAACACAGATACGCAGTATTTT
CDR3 protein: CASSNILAGNTDTQYF

V gene: TRBV7-9
D gene: -
clone size: many
J gene: TRBJ1-1
CDR3 DNA: TGTGCCAGCAGCCTCACAGGGAGGGAAGACACTGAAGCTTTCTTT
CDR3 protein: CASSLTGREDTEAFF

V gene: TRBV28
D gene: TRBD1
clone size: many
J gene: TRBJ1-5
CDR3 DNA: TGTGCCACCCTTCCCCAGGGGGCGCTTAATCAGCCCCAGCATTTT
CDR3 protein: CATLPQGALNQPQHF

V gene: TRBV18
D gene: -
clone size: -
J gene: TRBJ2-5
CDR3 DNA: TGTGCCAGCTCACCACCGGGGTCGTCTGAGACCCAGTACTTC
CDR3 protein: CASSPPGSSETQYF

V gene: TRBV24-1
D gene: -
clone size: many
J gene: TRBJ1-5
CDR3 DNA: TGTGCCACCAGTGATTGGGGTAATCAGCCCCAGCATTTT
CDR3 protein: CATSDWGNQPQHF

V gene: TRBV12-5
D gene: -
clone size: -
J gene: TRBJ2-4
CDR3 DNA: TGTGCTAGTGCTCCCCAGAAGGGGTTCATTCAGTACTTC
CDR3 protein: CASAPQKGFIQYF

V gene: TRBV6-1
D gene: TRBD1
clone size: -
J gene: TRBJ1-4
CDR3 DNA: TGTGCCAGCACCATAACAGGGGGTGGAGAAAAACTGTTTTTT
CDR3 protein: CASTITGGGEKLFF

V gene: TRBV15
D gene: -
clone size: once
J gene: TRBJ2-1
CDR3 DNA: TGTGCCACCAGCAGAATAGAGGGGGGGGTATACAATGAGCAGTTCTTC
CDR3 protein: CATSRIEGGVYNEQFF

V gene: TRBV6-1
D gene: TRBD1
clone size: -
J gene: TRBJ1-5
CDR3 DNA: TGTGCCAGCAGTGAAACAGGGGGAGGTCAGCCCCAGCATTTT
CDR3 protein: CASSETGGGQPQHF

V gene: TRBV24-1
D gene: TRBD1
clone size: many
J gene: TRBJ2-1
CDR3 DNA: TGTGCCACCAGTGACCAGGGACAGGGTAAGGTCAATGAGCAGTTCTTC
CDR3 protein: CATSDQGQGKVNEQFF

V gene: TRBV20-1
D gene: -
clone size: many
J gene: TRBJ2-5
CDR3 DNA: TGCAGTGCTACCTTGGGGGAGACCCAGTACTTC
CDR3 protein: CSATLGETQYF

V gene: TRBV5-1
D gene: -
clone size: few
J gene: TRBJ1-6
CDR3 DNA: TGCGCCAGCAGCTTAGGAACGGAGGGGGAGCCCCTCCACTTT
CDR3 protein: CASSLGTEGEPLHF

V gene: TRBV2
D gene: -
clone size: few
J gene: TRBJ2-3
CDR3 DNA: TGTGCCAGCACCGCCTTTGATACGCAGTATTTT
CDR3 protein: CASTAFDTQYF

V gene: TRBV30
D gene: -
clone size: many
J gene: TRBJ2-1
CDR3 DNA: TGTGCCTGGAGTGTCAGTCCTCAGGGGAATGAGCAGTTCTTC
CDR3 protein: CAWSVSPQGNEQFF

V gene: TRBV19
D gene: -
clone size: few
J gene: TRBJ2-1
CDR3 DNA: TGTGCCAGTACCTATAGGTTAGTTTCCTACAATGAGCAGTTCTTC
CDR3 protein: CASTYRLVSYNEQFF

V gene: TRBV20-1
D gene: TRBD2
clone size: few
J gene: TRBJ2-2
CDR3 DNA: TGCAGTGCTAGAGGGGGATCGGGACTAGCGACTCCTAACACCGGGGAGCTGTTTTTT
CDR3 protein: CSARGGSGLATPNTGELFF

V gene: TRBV3-1
D gene: -
clone size: many
J gene: TRBJ1-2
CDR3 DNA: TGTGCCAGCAGCCAAGACATCGGAGCCGGGACGGAGTATGGCTACACCTTC
CDR3 protein: CASSQDIGAGTEYGYTF

V gene: TRBV20-1
D gene: TRBD1
clone size: many
J gene: TRBJ2-7
CDR3 DNA: TGCAGTGCTAGGGACAGGGTCGCCTACGAGCAGTACTTC
CDR3 protein: CSARDRVAYEQYF

V gene: TRBV30
D gene: -
clone size: -
J gene: TRBJ2-7
CDR3 DNA: TGTGCCTCCCAAAACGGACATTCCTACGAGCAGTACTTC
CDR3 protein: CASQNGHSYEQYF

V gene: TRBV20-1
D gene: TRBD2
clone size: many
J gene: TRBJ2-5
CDR3 DNA: TGCAGTGGCTACCGGGGAGGGGAGACCCAGTACTTC
CDR3 protein: CSGYRGGETQYF

V gene: TRBV10-1
D gene: -
clone size: few
J gene: TRBJ2-7
CDR3 DNA: TGCGCCAGCAGTAATTTAGCTGGACCCTACGAGCAGTACTTC
CDR3 protein: CASSNLAGPYEQYF

V gene: TRBV5-6
D gene: -
clone size: few
J gene: TRBJ2-5
CDR3 DNA: TGTGCCAGCAGCCTAGGGGGGGATGCGACCCAGTACTTC
CDR3 protein: CASSLGGDATQYF

V gene: TRBV3-1
D gene: -
clone size: many
J gene: TRBJ2-3
CDR3 DNA: TGTGCCAGCAGCCAAGATCTGTACCCTACGCAGTATTTT
CDR3 protein: CASSQDLYPTQYF

V gene: TRBV6-2/TRBV6-3
D gene: -
clone size: few
J gene: TRBJ1-5
CDR3 DNA: TGTGCCAGCAGCAAACAGCTGAGCAATCAGCCCCAGCATTTT
CDR3 protein: CASSKQLSNQPQHF

V gene: TRBV10-3
D gene: -
clone size: -
J gene: TRBJ1-4
CDR3 DNA: TGTGCCATCAGAGAAGGACTGATTAATGAAAAACTGTTTTTT
CDR3 protein: CAIREGLINEKLFF

V gene: TRBV20-1
D gene: TRBD1
clone size: -
J gene: TRBJ2-7
CDR3 DNA: TGCAGTGCTAGAGATTCGGGACAGGGAAACTCCTACGAGCAGTACTTC
CDR3 protein: CSARDSGQGNSYEQYF

V gene: TRBV11-2
D gene: -
clone size: many
J gene: TRBJ1-1
CDR3 DNA: TGTGCCAGCACGGGGGGAGGACTGACTGAAGCTTTCTTT
CDR3 protein: CASTGGGLTEAFF

V gene: TRBV5-1
D gene: -
clone size: many
J gene: TRBJ2-7
CDR3 DNA: TGCGCCAGCAGCTTCCCTCATTCCTACGAGCAGTACTTC
CDR3 protein: CASSFPHSYEQYF

V gene: TRBV29-1
D gene: TRBD1
clone size: many
J gene: TRBJ2-4
CDR3 DNA: TGCAGCGTTGCCCGAGGAACCGGGACAGCTGACATTCAGTACTTC
CDR3 protein: CSVARGTGTADIQYF

V gene: TRBV4-1
D gene: -
clone size: many
J gene: TRBJ2-1
CDR3 DNA: TGCGCCAGCAGCCGGAGAAAAGGGGAGAATGAGCAGTTCTTC
CDR3 protein: CASSRRKGENEQFF

V gene: TRBV15
D gene: TRBD1
clone size: many
J gene: TRBJ2-1
CDR3 DNA: TGTGCCACCAGCAGAGAAGAAGGGGGCTATGAGCAGTTCTTC
CDR3 protein: CATSREEGGYEQFF

V gene: TRBV20-1
D gene: TRBD1
clone size: many
J gene: TRBJ1-6
CDR3 DNA: TGCAGTGCTAGAGATCCGGACAGGGATAATTCACCCCTCCACTTT
CDR3 protein: CSARDPDRDNSPLHF

V gene: TRBV10-2
D gene: TRBD1
clone size: many
J gene: TRBJ1-1
CDR3 DNA: TGCGCCAGCAGGTCTGACAGGGACACTGAAGCTTTCTTT
CDR3 protein: CASRSDRDTEAFF

V gene: TRBV4-1
D gene: -
clone size: few
J gene: TRBJ2-3
CDR3 DNA: TGCGCCAGCAGCCAAGAGGGGAATACAGATACGCAGTATTTT
CDR3 protein: CASSQEGNTDTQYF

V gene: TRBV6-1
D gene: -
clone size: many
J gene: TRBJ1-5
CDR3 DNA: TGTGCCAGCAATCAGGTGTTCAATCAGCCCCAGCATTTT
CDR3 protein: CASNQVFNQPQHF

V gene: TRBV12-3/TRBV12-4
D gene: -
clone size: many
J gene: TRBJ1-2
CDR3 DNA: TGTGCCAGCAGCTTAGGCACTTCCTATGGCTACACCTTC
CDR3 protein: CASSLGTSYGYTF

V gene: TRBV6-1
D gene: TRBD2
clone size: -
J gene: TRBJ2-3
CDR3 DNA: TGTGCCAGCAGTCTTCTAGCGGGGGACCGCACAGATACGCAGTATTTT
CDR3 protein: CASSLLAGDRTDTQYF

V gene: TRBV19
D gene: -
clone size: few
J gene: TRBJ1-4
CDR3 DNA: TGTGCCAGTAGTGCACTACAGGGATTGGGTGAAAAACTGTTTTTT
CDR3 protein: CASSALQGLGEKLFF

V gene: TRBV19
D gene: -
clone size: -
J gene: TRBJ1-2
CDR3 DNA: TGTGCCAGTAGTATCCCCTCAGGGGCCAGAAACTATGGCTACACCTTC
CDR3 protein: CASSIPSGARNYGYTF

V gene: TRBV6-1
D gene: -
clone size: many
J gene: TRBJ1-2
CDR3 DNA: TGTGCCAGCAGTCACAGTCCTGGGTATGGCTACACCTTC
CDR3 protein: CASSHSPGYGYTF

V gene: TRBV7-3
D gene: -
clone size: -
J gene: TRBJ2-2
CDR3 DNA: TGTGCCAGCAGCTTATTAGGGGATGGCACCGGGGAGCTGTTTTTT
CDR3 protein: CASSLLGDGTGELFF

V gene: TRBV3-1
D gene: -
clone size: few
J gene: TRBJ2-7
CDR3 DNA: TGTGCCAGCAGCCCAACCGGAGGGACCTTGGTCAGGTCGGGCTACGAGCAGTACTTC
CDR3 protein: CASSPTGGTLVRSGYEQYF

V gene: TRBV5-8
D gene: -
clone size: -
J gene: TRBJ2-3
CDR3 DNA: TGTGCCAGCAGCGTGCTTTCCCCGTCGGGCACAGATACGCAGTATTTT
CDR3 protein: CASSVLSPSGTDTQYF

V gene: TRBV12-3/TRBV12-4
D gene: -
clone size: -
J gene: TRBJ1-2
CDR3 DNA: TGTGCCAGCAGCCAGACAGCTTATGGCTACACCTTC
CDR3 protein: CASSQTAYGYTF

V gene: TRBV11-2
D gene: -
clone size: many
J gene: TRBJ2-2
CDR3 DNA: TGTGCCAGCAGCTTCGGGAACACCGGGGAGCTGTTTTTT
CDR3 protein: CASSFGNTGELFF

V gene: TRBV11-2
D gene: TRBD2
clone size: -
J gene: TRBJ2-3
CDR3 DNA: TGTGCCAGCAGTGAAGGCGGGGGGGCCAATACGCAGTATTTT
CDR3 protein: CASSEGGGANTQYF

V gene: TRBV2
D gene: -
clone size: many
J gene: TRBJ2-3
CDR3 DNA: TGTGCCAGCAGTACAGGGCTACACTTGCCAGATACGCAGTATTTT
CDR3 protein: CASSTGLHLPDTQYF

V gene: TRBV6-1
D gene: -
clone size: many
J gene: TRBJ1-6
CDR3 DNA: TGTGCCAGCAGTCCCATTGACTCACCGGAGGGTTCACCCCTCCACTTT
CDR3 protein: CASSPIDSPEGSPLHF

V gene: TRBV5-1
D gene: -
clone size: few
J gene: TRBJ2-5
CDR3 DNA: TGCGCCAGCAGCTTGTGGGGACACCACCAAGAGACCCAGTACTTC
CDR3 protein: CASSLWGHHQETQYF

V gene: TRBV7-9
D gene: -
clone size: many
J gene: TRBJ1-1
CDR3 DNA: TGTGCCAGCAGCTTAGGGGGGGTTGAGGCTTTCTTT
CDR3 protein: CASSLGGVEAFF

V gene: TRBV11-2
D gene: TRBD1
clone size: many
J gene: TRBJ2-2
CDR3 DNA: TGTGCCAGCAGCTTGGGACAGGGGTTCCGGAACACCGGGGAGCTGTTTTTT
CDR3 protein: CASSLGQGFRNTGELFF

V gene: TRBV29-1
D gene: -
clone size: many
J gene: TRBJ2-7
CDR3 DNA: TGCAGCGTTGCGACACTTTCCTACGAGCAGTACTTC
CDR3 protein: CSVATLSYEQYF